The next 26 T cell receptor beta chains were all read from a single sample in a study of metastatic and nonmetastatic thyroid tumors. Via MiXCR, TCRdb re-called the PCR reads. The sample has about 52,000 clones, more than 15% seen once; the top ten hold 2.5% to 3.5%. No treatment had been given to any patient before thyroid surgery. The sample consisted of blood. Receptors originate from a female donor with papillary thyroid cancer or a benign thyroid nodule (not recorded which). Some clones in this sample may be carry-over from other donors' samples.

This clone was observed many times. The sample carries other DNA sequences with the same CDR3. DNA for the CDR3: TGTGCCAGTAGTACCCTCACCGCGGGAGCGGCAGATACGCAGTATTTT. Protein sequence: CASSTLTAGAADTQYF. This chain connects TRBV19 to TRBJ2-3; 7 nucleotides agree with TRBD2. The germline V gene encodes CDR1 LNHDA and CDR2 SQIVND (reference sequence). The CDR3 extends over 16 amino acids. The V gene end was trimmed by 4 bases and the J gene end by 4 bases; junction bases not matched to a gene: 11.

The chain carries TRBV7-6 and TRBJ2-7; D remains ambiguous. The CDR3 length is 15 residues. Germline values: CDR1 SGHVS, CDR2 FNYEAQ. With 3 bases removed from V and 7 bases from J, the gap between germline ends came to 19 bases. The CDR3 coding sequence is TGTGCCAGCAGCTTCAGCTGGAGTTTGTCTGGGGAGCAGTACTTC. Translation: CASSFSWSLSGEQYF. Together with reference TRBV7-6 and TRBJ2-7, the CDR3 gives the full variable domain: GAGVSQSPRYKVTKRGQDVALRCDPISGHVSLYWYRQALGQGPEFLTYFNYEAQQDKSGLPNDRFSAERPEGSISTLTIQRTEQRDSAMYRCASSFSWSLSGEQYFGPGTRLTVT.

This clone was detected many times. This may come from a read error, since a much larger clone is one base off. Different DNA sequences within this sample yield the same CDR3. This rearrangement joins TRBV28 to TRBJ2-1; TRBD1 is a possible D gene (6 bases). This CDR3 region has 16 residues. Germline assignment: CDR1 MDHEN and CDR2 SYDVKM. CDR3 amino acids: CASSQPRDMPYNEQFF. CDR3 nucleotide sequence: TGCGCCAGCAGTCAACCCCGGGACATGCCCTACAATGAGCAGTTCTTC.

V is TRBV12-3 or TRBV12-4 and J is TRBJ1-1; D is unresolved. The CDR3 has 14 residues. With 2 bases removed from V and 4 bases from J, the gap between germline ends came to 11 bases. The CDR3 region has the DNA TGTGCCAGCAGTTTACGGGGTGCGGGCACTGAAGCTTTCTTT. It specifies CASSLRGAGTEAFF.

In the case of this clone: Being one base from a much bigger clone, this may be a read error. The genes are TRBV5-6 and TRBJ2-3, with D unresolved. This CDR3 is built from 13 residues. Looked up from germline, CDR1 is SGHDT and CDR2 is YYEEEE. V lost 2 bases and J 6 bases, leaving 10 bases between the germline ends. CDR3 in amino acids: CASSLGWSDTQYF. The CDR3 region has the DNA TGTGCCAGCAGCTTAGGGTGGTCGGATACGCAGTATTTT. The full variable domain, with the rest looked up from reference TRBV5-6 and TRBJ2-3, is DAGVTQSPTHLIKTRGQQVTLRCSPKSGHDTVSWYQQALGQGPQFIFQYYEEEERQRGNFPDRFSGHQFPNYSSELNVNALLLGDSALYLCASSLGWSDTQYFGPGTRLTVL.

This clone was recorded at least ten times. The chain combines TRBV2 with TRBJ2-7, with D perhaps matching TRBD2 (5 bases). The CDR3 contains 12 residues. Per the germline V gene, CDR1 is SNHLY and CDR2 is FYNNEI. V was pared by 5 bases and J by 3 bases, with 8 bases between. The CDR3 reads CASSFGLYEQYF. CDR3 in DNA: TGTGCCAGCAGTTTTGGACTCTACGAGCAGTACTTC.

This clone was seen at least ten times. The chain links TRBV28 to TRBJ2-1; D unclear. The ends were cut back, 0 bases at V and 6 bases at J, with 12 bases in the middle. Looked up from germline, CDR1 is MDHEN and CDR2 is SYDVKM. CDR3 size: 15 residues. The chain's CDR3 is CASSLWSAIANEQFF. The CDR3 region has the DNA TGTGCCAGCAGTTTATGGAGTGCCATAGCCAATGAGCAGTTCTTC.

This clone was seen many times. The CDR3, as DNA: TGTGCCAGCAGCACGACAGGGGGTCTATTTGAGACCCAGTACTTC. It is translated as CASSTTGGLFETQYF. The chain couples TRBV7-8 to TRBJ2-5; 9 positions match TRBD1. The length of the CDR3 is 15 residues. The V gene's germline CDR1 is SGHVS and CDR2 FQNEAQ. With V trimmed by 5 bases and J by 5 bases, 9 bases remained unmatched.

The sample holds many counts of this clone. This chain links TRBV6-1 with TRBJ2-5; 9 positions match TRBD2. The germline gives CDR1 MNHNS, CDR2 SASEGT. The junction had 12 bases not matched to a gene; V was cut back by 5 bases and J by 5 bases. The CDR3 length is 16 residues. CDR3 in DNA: TGTGCCAGCAGTTGGGGAGCGGGAGGCGTCAGGGAGACCCAGTACTTC. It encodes CASSWGAGGVRETQYF.

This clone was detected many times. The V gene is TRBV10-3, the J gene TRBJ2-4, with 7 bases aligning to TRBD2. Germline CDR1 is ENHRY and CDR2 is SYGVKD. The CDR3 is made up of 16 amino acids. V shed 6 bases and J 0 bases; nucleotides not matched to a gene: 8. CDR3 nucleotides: TGTGCCATCAGCTCGGGGGGTAAAATAGCCAAAAACATTCAGTACTTC. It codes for CAISSGGKIAKNIQYF.

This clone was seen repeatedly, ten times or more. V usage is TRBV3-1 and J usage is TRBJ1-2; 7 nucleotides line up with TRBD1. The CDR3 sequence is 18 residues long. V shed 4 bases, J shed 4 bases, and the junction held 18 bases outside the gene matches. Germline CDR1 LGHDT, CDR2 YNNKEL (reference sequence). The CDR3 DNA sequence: TGTGCCAGCAGCCCACCCCTCGGTGGTCACAGGGGAACCTATGGCTACACCTTC. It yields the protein CASSPPLGGHRGTYGYTF.

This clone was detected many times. CDR3 nucleotide sequence: TGCAGTGCTAGAGGCCGGGGGACTAGCGGTTACAATGAGCAGTTCTTC. This encodes CSARGRGTSGYNEQFF. The J gene is TRBJ2-1, the V gene TRBV20-1; 11 bases line up with TRBD2. The trim removed 1 base at V and 4 bases at J, leaving 6 bases unmatched. The germline gives CDR1 DFQATT, CDR2 SNEGSKA (reference sequence). This CDR3 spans 16 amino acids.

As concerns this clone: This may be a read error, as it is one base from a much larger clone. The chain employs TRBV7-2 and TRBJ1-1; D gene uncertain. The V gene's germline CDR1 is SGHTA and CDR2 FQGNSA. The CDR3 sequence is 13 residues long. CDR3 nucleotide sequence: TGTTCCAGCAGCTTAGCGCCGGACACTGAAGCTTTCTTT. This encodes CSSSLAPDTEAFF.

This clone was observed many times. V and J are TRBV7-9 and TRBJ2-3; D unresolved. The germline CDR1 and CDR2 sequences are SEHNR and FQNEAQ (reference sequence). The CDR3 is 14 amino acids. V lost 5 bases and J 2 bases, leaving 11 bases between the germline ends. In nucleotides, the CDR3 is TGTGCCAGCAGCCCAGACTCTAACACAGATACGCAGTATTTT. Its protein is CASSPDSNTDTQYF.

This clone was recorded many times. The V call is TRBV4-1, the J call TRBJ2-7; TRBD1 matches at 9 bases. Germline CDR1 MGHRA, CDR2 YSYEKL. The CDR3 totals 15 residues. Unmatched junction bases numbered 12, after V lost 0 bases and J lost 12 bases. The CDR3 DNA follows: TGCGCCAGCAGCCAAGAGAGCACCGGGACAGGGAGGCTGTACTTC. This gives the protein CASSQESTGTGRLYF.

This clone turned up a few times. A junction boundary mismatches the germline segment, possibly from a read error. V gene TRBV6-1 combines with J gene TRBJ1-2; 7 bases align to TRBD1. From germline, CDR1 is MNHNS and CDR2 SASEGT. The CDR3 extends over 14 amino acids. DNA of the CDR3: TGTGCTAGCAGATGGACAGGAAGATTGCATGGCTACACCTTC. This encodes CASRWTGRLHGYTF.

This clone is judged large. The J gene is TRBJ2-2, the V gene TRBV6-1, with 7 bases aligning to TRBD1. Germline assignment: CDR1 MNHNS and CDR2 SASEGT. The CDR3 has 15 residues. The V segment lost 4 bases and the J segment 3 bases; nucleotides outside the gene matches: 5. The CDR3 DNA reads TGTGCCAGCAGTGTATCCACAGGGGACACCGGGGAGCTGTTTTTT. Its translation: CASSVSTGDTGELFF.

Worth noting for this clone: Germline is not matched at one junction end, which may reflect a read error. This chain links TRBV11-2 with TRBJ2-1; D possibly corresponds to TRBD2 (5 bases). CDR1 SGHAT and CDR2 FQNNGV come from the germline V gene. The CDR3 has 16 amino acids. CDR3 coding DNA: TGTGCCAGCAGCTCCGATGGACTTATGTCCTACAATGAGCATTTCTTC. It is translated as CASSSDGLMSYNEHFF.

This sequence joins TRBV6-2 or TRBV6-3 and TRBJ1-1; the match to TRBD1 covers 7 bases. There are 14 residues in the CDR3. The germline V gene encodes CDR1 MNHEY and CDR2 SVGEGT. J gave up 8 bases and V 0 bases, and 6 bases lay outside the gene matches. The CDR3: CASSYSGGRDEAFF. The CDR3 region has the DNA TGTGCCAGCAGTTACTCAGGGGGCAGGGACGAAGCTTTCTTT.

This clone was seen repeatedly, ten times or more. The CDR3 DNA sequence: TGCGCCAGCAGCTTGCAGGGGGCGTTGACTGAAGCTTTCTTT. The encoded protein is CASSLQGALTEAFF. The chain recombines TRBV5-1 with TRBJ1-1; 8 bases map to TRBD1. V dropped 1 base and J dropped 5; count of bases not matched to a gene: 4. The CDR3 is 14 amino acids. The germline V gene encodes CDR1 SGHRS and CDR2 YFSETQ.

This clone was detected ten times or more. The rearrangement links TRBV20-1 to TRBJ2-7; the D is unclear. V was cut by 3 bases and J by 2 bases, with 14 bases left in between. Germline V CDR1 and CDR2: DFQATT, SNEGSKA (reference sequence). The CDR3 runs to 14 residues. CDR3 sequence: CSASRGRRAYEQYF. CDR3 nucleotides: TGCAGTGCTAGTCGCGGACGCAGAGCCTACGAGCAGTACTTC.

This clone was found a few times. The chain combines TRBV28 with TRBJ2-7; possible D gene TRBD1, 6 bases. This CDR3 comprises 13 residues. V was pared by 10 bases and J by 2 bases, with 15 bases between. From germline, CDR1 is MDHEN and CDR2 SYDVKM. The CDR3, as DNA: TGTGCCATCAGGGGATCGAACACCTACGAGCAGTACTTC. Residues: CAIRGSNTYEQYF.

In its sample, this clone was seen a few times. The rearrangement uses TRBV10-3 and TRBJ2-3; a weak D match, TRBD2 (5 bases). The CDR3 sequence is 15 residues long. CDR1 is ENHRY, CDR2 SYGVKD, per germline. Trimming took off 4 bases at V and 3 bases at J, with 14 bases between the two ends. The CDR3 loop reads CAISVGDGITDTQYF. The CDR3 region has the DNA TGTGCCATCAGTGTTGGAGACGGGATAACAGATACGCAGTATTTT.

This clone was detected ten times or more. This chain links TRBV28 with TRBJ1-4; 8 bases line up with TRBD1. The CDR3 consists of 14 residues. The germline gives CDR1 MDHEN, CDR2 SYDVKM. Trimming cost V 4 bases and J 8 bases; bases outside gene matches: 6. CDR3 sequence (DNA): TGTGCCAGCAGTTCAGGGGGCCCAGAAGAAAAACTGTTTTTT. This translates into CASSSGGPEEKLFF.

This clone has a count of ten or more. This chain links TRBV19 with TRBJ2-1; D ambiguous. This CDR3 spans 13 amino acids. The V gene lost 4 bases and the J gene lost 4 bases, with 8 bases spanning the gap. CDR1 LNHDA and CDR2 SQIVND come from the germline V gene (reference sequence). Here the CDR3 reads CASSTALYNEQFF. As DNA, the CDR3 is TGTGCCAGTAGTACCGCACTTTACAATGAGCAGTTCTTC. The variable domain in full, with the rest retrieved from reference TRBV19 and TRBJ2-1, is DGGITQSPKYLFRKEGQNVTLSCEQNLNHDAMYWYRQDPGQGLRLIYYSQIVNDFQKGDIAEGYSVSREKKESFPLTVTSAQKNPTAFYLCASSTALYNEQFFGPGTRLTVL.

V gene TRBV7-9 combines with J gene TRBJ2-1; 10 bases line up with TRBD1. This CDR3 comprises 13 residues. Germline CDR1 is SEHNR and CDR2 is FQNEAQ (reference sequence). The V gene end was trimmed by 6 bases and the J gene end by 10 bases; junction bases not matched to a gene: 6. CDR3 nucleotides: TGTGCCAGCAGTCCGACAGGGGGCGGAGAGCAGTTCTTC. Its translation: CASSPTGGGEQFF. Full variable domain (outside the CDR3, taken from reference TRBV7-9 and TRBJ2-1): DTGVSQNPRHKITKRGQNVTFRCDPISEHNRLYWYRQTLGQGPEFLTYFQNEAQLEKSRLLSDRFSAERPKGSFSTLEIQRTEQGDSAMYLCASSPTGGGEQFFGPGTRLTVL.